Each of the 22 T cell receptor beta chains below was sequenced from the same sample in a study of T cell responses to AZD1222 COVID-19 vaccine. The repertoire was sequenced with immunoSEQ multiplex PCR; TCRdb's copy has only in-frame clones and lacks some. Of 65,000 to 90,000 clones listed, roughly nine tenths are singletons. The sequences come from peripheral blood, collected 28 days after the second AZD1222 dose. Receptors originate from an adult who received the AZD1222 COVID-19 vaccine.

A few counts support this clone. The chain employs TRBV5-5 and TRBJ2-7; D gene unclear. The CDR3 has 12 residues. Germline V gene data show CDR1 as SGHKS and CDR2 as YYEKEE (reference sequence). Trimming removed 2 bases from V and 6 bases from J, with 9 bases in between. CDR3 sequence reads: CASSFPPGEQYF. The CDR3 DNA reads TGTGCCAGCAGCTTCCCCCCTGGCGAGCAGTACTTC. The full variable domain, its missing parts supplied by reference TRBV5-5 and TRBJ2-7, is DAGVTQSPTHLIKTRGQQVTLRCSPISGHKSVSWYQQVLGQGPQFIFQYYEKEERGRGNFPDRFSARQFPNYSSELNVNALLLGDSALYLCASSFPPGEQYFGPGTRLTVT.

The chain is built from TRBV25-1 and TRBJ1-2, with D perhaps matching TRBD1 (6 bases). Trimming took off 6 bases at V and 6 bases at J, with 14 bases between the two ends. The CDR3 length is 13 residues. Looked up from germline, CDR1 is MGHDK and CDR2 is SYGVNS. The CDR3 DNA is TGTGCCAGCAGCGAACAGGGACCGGATGGCTACACCTTC. This sequence encodes CASSEQGPDGYTF.

The V gene is TRBV27, the J gene TRBJ2-1; TRBD2 agrees at 15 bases. Germline CDR1 is MNHEY and CDR2 is SMNVEV (reference sequence). J gave up 8 bases and V 6 bases, and 2 bases lay outside the gene matches. This CDR3 has 14 amino acids. CDR3 DNA: TGTGCCAGCAGGGGACTAGCGGGAGGATATGAGCAGTTCTTC. As protein: CASRGLAGGYEQFF.

The genes are TRBV5-4 and TRBJ1-4; unclear D gene. V was cut by 2 bases and J by 5 bases, with 7 bases left in between. The CDR3 has 13 amino acids. Germline V lookup: CDR1 SGHNT, CDR2 YYREEE (reference sequence). The chain's CDR3 is CASSFDVNEKLFF. The DNA of the CDR3 is TGTGCCAGCAGCTTTGATGTGAATGAAAAACTGTTTTTT.

The chain recombines TRBV18 with TRBJ1-4, with D unresolved. The V end was cut by 3 bases, the J end by 4 bases, with 9 bases between. Germline CDR1 reads KGHSH; CDR2 reads LQKENI. This CDR3 spans 14 amino acids. The chain's CDR3 is CASSPQSGNEKLFF. CDR3 nucleotide sequence: TGTGCCAGCTCACCGCAGTCGGGTAATGAAAAACTGTTTTTT.

This clone showed up just a few times. This chain connects TRBV2 to TRBJ1-5; no definite D call. The CDR3 totals 14 residues. The germline V and J ends were trimmed by 4 bases and 4 bases, with 11 bases remaining between them. In germline, CDR1 is SNHLY, CDR2 FYNNEI. CDR3 protein: CASSVRRNNQPQHF. DNA for the CDR3: TGTGCCAGCAGTGTTAGGCGAAATAATCAGCCCCAGCATTTT.

This sequence joins TRBV18 and TRBJ1-2; 9 bases are a match to TRBD1. Per germline, CDR1 KGHSH and CDR2 LQKENI. V trimming: 2 bases; J trimming: 4 bases; junction bases outside the gene matches: 11. CDR3 length: 17 residues. The CDR3 is CASSPYSGTGNFYGYTF. DNA of the CDR3: TGTGCCAGCTCACCATACTCCGGGACAGGGAATTTCTATGGCTACACCTTC.

The rearrangement joins TRBV29-1 to TRBJ2-2; no reliable D call. V lost 2 bases to trimming and J lost 6 bases, with 7 bases between them. The CDR3 runs to 12 residues. CDR1 is SQVTM, CDR2 ANQGSEA, per germline. The CDR3 sequence is CSVETWSGELFF. CDR3 in DNA: TGCAGCGTTGAAACGTGGTCCGGGGAGCTGTTTTTT.

Comments on this clone: One end of the junction varies from germline; a read error may be responsible. The chain has TRBV30 and TRBJ1-3, with D possibly TRBD1 on 6 matching bases. In germline, CDR1 is GTSNPN, CDR2 SVGIG (reference sequence). This CDR3 has 14 amino acids. CDR3 residues: CAWRTGGRRAAIIF. In DNA, the CDR3 is TGTGCCTGGAGGACGGGGGGCCGCCGTGCGGCCATTATTTTT.

This chain's CDR3 is CAWTQGSNQPQHF. As DNA, the CDR3 is TGTGCCTGGACACAGGGGAGCAATCAGCCCCAGCATTTT. The chain recombines TRBV30 with TRBJ1-5; 7 bases align to TRBD1. The CDR3 sequence is 13 residues long. The trim removed 4 bases at V and 1 base at J, leaving 1 base unmatched. Germline-derived CDR1 and CDR2 are GTSNPN and SVGIG (reference sequence).

V gene TRBV10-3 combines with J gene TRBJ2-7, with 9 bases matching TRBD1. Germline V gene data show CDR1 as ENHRY and CDR2 as SYGVKD. Trimming removed 10 bases from V and 5 bases from J; junction bases left unmatched: 3. The CDR3 has 11 residues. CDR3 coding DNA: TGTGCCACCGGGGACAGGGACGAGCAGTACTTC. Protein sequence: CATGDRDEQYF.

The chain couples TRBV7-6 to TRBJ2-1, with D maybe TRBD1 (6 bases). There are 15 residues in the CDR3. Trimming cost V 7 bases and J 5 bases, with 18 bases left between them. The germline V gene has CDR1 SGHVS and CDR2 FNYEAQ. CDR3 residues: CASTPDSMTNNEQFF. In nucleotides, the CDR3 is TGTGCCAGCACCCCGGACAGCATGACGAACAATGAGCAGTTCTTC.

The chain joins TRBV30 to TRBJ1-5; a weak D match, TRBD1 (6 bases). Germline V lookup: CDR1 GTSNPN, CDR2 SVGIG (reference sequence). V gave up 3 bases and J gave up 5 bases, with 11 bases separating them. The CDR3 runs 13 residues. The DNA for the CDR3 is TGTGCCTGGAGCACAGGGATCCATCAGCCCCAGCATTTT. Translated: CAWSTGIHQPQHF.

The chain has TRBV6-5 and TRBJ1-2; D is unclear. This CDR3 has 13 residues. Germline CDR1 and CDR2: MNHEY and SVGAGI. Trimming stripped 1 base from V and 8 bases from J, with 11 bases between. CDR3 region: CASSYFLQNGYTF. The CDR3, as DNA: TGTGCCAGCAGTTACTTCCTACAGAACGGCTACACCTTC.

The rearrangement links TRBV30 to TRBJ1-2; D possibly corresponds to TRBD1 (6 bases). This CDR3 contains 16 residues. V was shortened by 2 bases and J by 9 bases, with 25 bases between the two germline ends. Germline CDR1 and CDR2: GTSNPN and SVGIG (reference sequence). CDR3: CAWSPPRGHRPGRYTF. The CDR3 nucleotides read TGTGCCTGGAGTCCACCCCGGGGACACCGGCCTGGTCGCTACACCTTC.

The chain has TRBV19 and TRBJ1-1; D is uncertain. The CDR3 is 14 amino acids. V lost 6 bases to trimming and J lost 1 base, with 12 bases between them. Germline CDR1 and CDR2: LNHDA and SQIVND (reference sequence). The DNA for the CDR3 is TGTGCCAGTAGAAGGCAGGACGGGAACACTGAAGCTTTCTTT. Translated, it gives CASRRQDGNTEAFF.

V gene TRBV23-1 combines with J gene TRBJ1-5; TRBD1 agrees at 7 bases. TRBV23-1 is reported as an ORF; its role is uncertain. V dropped 6 bases and J dropped 6; count of bases not matched to a gene: 11. The CDR3 extends over 15 amino acids. In DNA form, the CDR3 reads TGCGCCAGCAGCCTAGGGGGCGACAGGGTTCAGCCCCAGCATTTT. This codes for CASSLGGDRVQPQHF.

The chain joins TRBV10-3 to TRBJ2-7, with D tentatively TRBD1 (6 bases). The CDR3 covers 11 residues. Germline V lookup: CDR1 ENHRY, CDR2 SYGVKD. Trimming took 6 bases from V and 3 from J, leaving 6 bases between them. The CDR3 DNA reads TGTGCCATCAGGGACAGCTACGAGCAGTACTTC. Protein sequence: CAIRDSYEQYF.

This chain links TRBV2 with TRBJ2-5; 7 bases match TRBD2. Germline CDR1 SNHLY, CDR2 FYNNEI. The CDR3 has 15 amino acids. The ends lost 7 bases at V and 3 bases at J; junction bases unmatched: 11. The CDR3 reads CASTRLASGKETQYF. The CDR3 coding sequence is TGTGCCAGCACCAGGTTGGCTAGCGGAAAAGAGACCCAGTACTTC.

J is TRBJ2-3 and V is TRBV11-3; D possibly corresponds to TRBD2 (6 bases). This CDR3 comprises 15 residues. The V end was cut by 2 bases, the J end by 8 bases, with 17 bases between. In germline, CDR1 is SGHNT, CDR2 YENEEA. The CDR3 reads CASSLTHAGSGTQYF. CDR3 nucleotide sequence: TGTGCCAGCAGCTTAACCCACGCGGGATCGGGTACGCAGTATTTT. The entire variable domain, with the rest obtained from reference TRBV11-3 and TRBJ2-3, is as follows: EAGVVQSPRYKIIEKKQPVAFWCNPISGHNTLYWYLQNLGQGPELLIRYENEEAVDDSQLPKDRFSAERLKGVDSTLKIQPAELGDSAVYLCASSLTHAGSGTQYFGPGTRLTVL.

A single count supports this clone. The V call is TRBV19, the J call TRBJ1-2; D remains ambiguous. Germline loops: CDR1 LNHDA, CDR2 SQIVND (reference sequence). With 3 bases removed from V and 2 bases from J, the gap between germline ends came to 13 bases. The CDR3 extends over 15 amino acids. CDR3 in amino acids: CASSIFSGGNYGYTF. CDR3 sequence (DNA): TGTGCCAGTAGTATTTTTTCCGGAGGCAACTATGGCTACACCTTC.

The chain couples TRBV19 to TRBJ1-2; TRBD1 matches at 7 bases. This CDR3 has 15 amino acids. CDR1 is LNHDA, CDR2 SQIVND, per germline (reference sequence). The V and J ends lost 1 base and 4 bases, in that order; junction bases with no gene match: 6. In nucleotides, the CDR3 is TGTGCCAGTAGTATAGGGAACAGGGGAGCCTATGGCTACACCTTC. This translates into CASSIGNRGAYGYTF.